This TCR beta chain was recovered during a study of cytomegalovirus exposure and HLA in healthy donors. Notes on the study in general: The study reported that TCR beta sequences accurately predicted HLA-A and HLA-B alleles in most subjects.

CDR1 and CDR2 (germline): SEHNR, FQNEAQ (reference sequence). The V end lost 5 bases, the J end lost 0 bases, and 11 bases lay between the germline ends. The CDR3 is 14 amino acids. It was with 60 Vbeta and 13 Jbeta primers that the PCR ran. The assay was immunoSEQ multiplex PCR, and TCRdb's table has in-frame clones only and misses some. The sample has roughly 80,000 clones, and its top ten clones hold more than 5.5%. About this clone: Its antigen remains unknown.

The clonotype originates from a girl between 5 and 17 years old in good health and CMV-seropositive. The sequenced material came from PBMCs. The chain combines TRBV7-9 with TRBJ2-7; TRBD2 might be the D (5 bases). In nucleotides, the CDR3 is TGTGCCAGCAGCCATCCGGACTCCTCCTACGAGCAGTACTTC. This encodes CASSHPDSSYEQYF.